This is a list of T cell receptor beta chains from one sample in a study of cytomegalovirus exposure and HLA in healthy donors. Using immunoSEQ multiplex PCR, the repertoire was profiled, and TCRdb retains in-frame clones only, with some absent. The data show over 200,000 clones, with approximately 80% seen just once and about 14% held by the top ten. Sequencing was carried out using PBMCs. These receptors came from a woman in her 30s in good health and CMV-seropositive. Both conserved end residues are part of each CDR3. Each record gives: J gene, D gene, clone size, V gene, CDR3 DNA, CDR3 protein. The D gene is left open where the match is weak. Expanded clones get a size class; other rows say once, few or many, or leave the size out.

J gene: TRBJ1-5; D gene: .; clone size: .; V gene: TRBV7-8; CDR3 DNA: TGTGCCAGCAGCTTAGCGGAGACACCAAATCAGCCCCAGCATTTT; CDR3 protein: CASSLAETPNQPQHF
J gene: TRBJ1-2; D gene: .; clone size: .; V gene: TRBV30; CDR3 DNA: TGTGCCGGTCCCCCGGCCTACACCTTC; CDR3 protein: CAGPPAYTF
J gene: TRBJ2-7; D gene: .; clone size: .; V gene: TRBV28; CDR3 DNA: TGTGCCAGCAGTAGAGAATACAGGGTAGGGTACGAGCAGTACTTC; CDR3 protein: CASSREYRVGYEQYF
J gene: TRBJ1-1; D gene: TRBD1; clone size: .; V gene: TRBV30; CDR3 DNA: TGTGCCTGGAGCCCAGAAAGAAGGAGGGACAGGGGAAGGAAAACTGAAGCTTTCTTT; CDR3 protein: CAWSPERRRDRGRKTEAFF
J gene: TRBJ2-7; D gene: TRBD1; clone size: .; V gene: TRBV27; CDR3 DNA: TGTGCCAGCCGACAGGGTACCTACGAGCAGTACTTC; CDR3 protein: CASRQGTYEQYF
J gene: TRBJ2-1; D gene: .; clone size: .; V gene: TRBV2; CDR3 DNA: TGTGCCAGCAGTGGGGGAGTCGAAGACAATGAGCAGTTCTTC; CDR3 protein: CASSGGVEDNEQFF
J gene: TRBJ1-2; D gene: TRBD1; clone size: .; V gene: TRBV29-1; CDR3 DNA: TGCAGCGCCGACAGGGATGGGGCAAGCTATGGCTACACCTTC; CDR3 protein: CSADRDGASYGYTF
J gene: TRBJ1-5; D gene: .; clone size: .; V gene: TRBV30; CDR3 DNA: TGTGCCTGGAGTAGTAGGAGCAATCAGCCCCAGCATTTT; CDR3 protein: CAWSSRSNQPQHF
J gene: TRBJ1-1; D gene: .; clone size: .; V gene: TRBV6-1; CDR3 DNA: TGTGCCAGCAGTGAAGGGGGAAGCACTGAAGCTTTCTTT; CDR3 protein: CASSEGGSTEAFF
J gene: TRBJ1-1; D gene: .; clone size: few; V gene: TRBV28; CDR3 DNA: TGTGCCAGCACCCCGGGGGCGCTGAACACTGAAGCTTTCTTT; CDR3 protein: CASTPGALNTEAFF
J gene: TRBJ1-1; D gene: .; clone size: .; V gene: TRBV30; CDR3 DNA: TGTGCCTGGAGCCCCCTCGACGAGATTCGGACTGAAGCTTTCTTT; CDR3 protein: CAWSPLDEIRTEAFF
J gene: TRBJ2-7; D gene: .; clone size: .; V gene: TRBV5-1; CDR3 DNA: TGCGCCAGCAGCTTGGATTGGGGAACCCAGCAGTACTTC; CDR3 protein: CASSLDWGTQQYF
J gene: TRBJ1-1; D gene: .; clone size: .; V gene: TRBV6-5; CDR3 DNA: TGTGCCAGCAGTTACTCGGTGAGAAGGATGAACACTGAAGCTTTCTTT; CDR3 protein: CASSYSVRRMNTEAFF
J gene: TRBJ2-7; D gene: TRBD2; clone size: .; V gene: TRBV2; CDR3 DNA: TGTGCCAGCCGGGGGAGAGCGGGAGACCTATACGAGCAGTACTTC; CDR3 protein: CASRGRAGDLYEQYF
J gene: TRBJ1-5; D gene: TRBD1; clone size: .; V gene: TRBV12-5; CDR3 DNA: TGTGCTAGTGGTTTCTTCACCGAGGGGGCGCGGAGCAATCAGCCCCAGCATTTT; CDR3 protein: CASGFFTEGARSNQPQHF
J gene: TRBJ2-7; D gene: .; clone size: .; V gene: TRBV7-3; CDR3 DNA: TGTGCCAGCAGCCCCTCGGGAGCGGAGTACGAGCAGTACTTC; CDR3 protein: CASSPSGAEYEQYF
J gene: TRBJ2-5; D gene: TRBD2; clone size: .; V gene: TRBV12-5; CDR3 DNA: TGTGCTAGTGGTTTGGCGACTAGCGGGAGGGGAGAGACCCAGTACTTC; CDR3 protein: CASGLATSGRGETQYF
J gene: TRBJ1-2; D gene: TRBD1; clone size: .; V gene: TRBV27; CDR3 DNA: TGTGCCAGCAGTTGGGACAGGGCTTATGGCTACACCTTC; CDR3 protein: CASSWDRAYGYTF
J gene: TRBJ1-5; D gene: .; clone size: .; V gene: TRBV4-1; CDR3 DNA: TGCGCCAGCAGCCAAGATAACAGGAATAGCAATCAGCCCCAGCATTTT; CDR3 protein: CASSQDNRNSNQPQHF
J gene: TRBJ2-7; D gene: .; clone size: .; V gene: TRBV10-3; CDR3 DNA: TGTGCCATCAGTGAGCGGGTTTCCGAGCAGTACTTC; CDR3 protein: CAISERVSEQYF
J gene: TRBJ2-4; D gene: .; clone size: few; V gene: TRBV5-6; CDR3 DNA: TGTGCCAGCAGCCAGGGGGACTTAAACATTCAGTACTTC; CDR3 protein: CASSQGDLNIQYF
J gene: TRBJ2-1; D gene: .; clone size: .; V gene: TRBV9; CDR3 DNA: TGTGCCAGCAGCGTAGATCGTCAAGACGTAGAGCAGTTCTTC; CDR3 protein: CASSVDRQDVEQFF
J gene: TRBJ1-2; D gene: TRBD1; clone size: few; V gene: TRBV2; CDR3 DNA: TGTGCCAGCAACGACAGGGAGGCTAACTATGGCTACACCTTC; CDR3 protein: CASNDREANYGYTF
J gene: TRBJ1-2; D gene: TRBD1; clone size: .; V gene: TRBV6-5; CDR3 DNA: TGTGCCAGCAGTAACTACAGGGGTAGCTACACCTTC; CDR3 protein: CASSNYRGSYTF
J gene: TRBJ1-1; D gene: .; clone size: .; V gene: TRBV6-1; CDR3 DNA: TGTGCCAGCAGTAGGGGGGAAGGGCTGTCGGCTTTCTTT; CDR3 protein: CASSRGEGLSAFF
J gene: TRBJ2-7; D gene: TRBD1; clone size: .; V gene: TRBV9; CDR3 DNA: TGTGCCAGCAGCGTAGCCCAGGGACAGGGGTACGAGCAGTACTTC; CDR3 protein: CASSVAQGQGYEQYF
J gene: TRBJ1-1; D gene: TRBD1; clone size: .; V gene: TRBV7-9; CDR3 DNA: TGTGCCAGCAGCGCGTTACAGGGGTTGAACACTGAAGCTTTCTTT; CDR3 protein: CASSALQGLNTEAFF
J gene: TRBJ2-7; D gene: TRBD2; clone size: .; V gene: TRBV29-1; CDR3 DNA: TGCAGCGTCGCGGGAGAGGGGTCCTCCTACGAGCAGTACTTC; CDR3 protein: CSVAGEGSSYEQYF
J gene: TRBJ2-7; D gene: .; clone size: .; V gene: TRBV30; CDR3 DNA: TGTGCCTGGGGGCACAGACTAGTAAGCGAGCAGTACTTC; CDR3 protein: CAWGHRLVSEQYF
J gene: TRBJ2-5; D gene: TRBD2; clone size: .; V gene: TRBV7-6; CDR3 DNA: TGTGCCAGCAGCAAAAGGACTAGCGGTGGAGAGACCCAGTACTTC; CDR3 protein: CASSKRTSGGETQYF
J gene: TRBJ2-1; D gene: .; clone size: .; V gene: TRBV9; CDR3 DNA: TGTGCCAGCAGCGTAGCTCTGGGAAGGGAGCAGTTCTTC; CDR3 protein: CASSVALGREQFF
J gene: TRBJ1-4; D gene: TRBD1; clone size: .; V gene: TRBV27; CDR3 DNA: TGTGCCAGCTGGGGACAGGGGGCTGAAAAACTGTTTTTT; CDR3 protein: CASWGQGAEKLFF
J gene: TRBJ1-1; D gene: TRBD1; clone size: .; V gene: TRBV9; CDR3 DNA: TGTGCCAGCAGTAATACAGGGGTGGGCACTGAAGCTTTCTTT; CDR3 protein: CASSNTGVGTEAFF
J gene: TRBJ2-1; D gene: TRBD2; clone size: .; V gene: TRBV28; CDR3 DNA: TGTGCCAGCAGTTTGCCCCCCCTAGCGGGAACCTACAATGAGCAGTTCTTC; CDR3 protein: CASSLPPLAGTYNEQFF
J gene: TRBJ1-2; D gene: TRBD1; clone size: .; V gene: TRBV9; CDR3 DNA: TGTGCCAGCAGCGTAGCCTCGACAGGGGTCCGTGGCTACACCTTC; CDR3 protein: CASSVASTGVRGYTF
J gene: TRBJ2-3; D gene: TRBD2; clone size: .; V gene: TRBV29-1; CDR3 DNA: TGCAGCGCCCTAGCGGGAGGATCCACAGATACGCAGTATTTT; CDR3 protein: CSALAGGSTDTQYF
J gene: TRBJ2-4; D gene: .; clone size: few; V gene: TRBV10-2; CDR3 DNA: TGCGCCAGCAGTGTAGGCAGGGGCCATAAAAACATTCAGTACTTC; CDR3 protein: CASSVGRGHKNIQYF
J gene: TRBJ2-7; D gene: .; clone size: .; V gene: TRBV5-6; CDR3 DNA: TGTGCCAGCAGCTTGTGGGGACGACAGGAGTACTTC; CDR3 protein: CASSLWGRQEYF
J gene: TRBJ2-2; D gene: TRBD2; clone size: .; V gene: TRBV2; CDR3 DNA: TGTGCCAGCAGGTTGACTAGCGGGAGGGCCTCCACCGGGGAGCTGTTTTTT; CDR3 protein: CASRLTSGRASTGELFF
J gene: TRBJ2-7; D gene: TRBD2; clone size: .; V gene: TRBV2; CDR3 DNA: TGTGCCAGCAGTGTCGGGACTAGCGGGAACTACGAGCAGTACTTC; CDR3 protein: CASSVGTSGNYEQYF
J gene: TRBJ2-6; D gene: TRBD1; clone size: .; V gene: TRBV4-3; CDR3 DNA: TGCGCCAGCAGCCAAGTGGGACAGGATTTCTCTGGGGCCAACGTCCTGACTTTC; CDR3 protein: CASSQVGQDFSGANVLTF
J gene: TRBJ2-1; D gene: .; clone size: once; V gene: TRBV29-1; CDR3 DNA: TGCAGCGTTGGTGGGAGAAGGACTACCCTTGGGAATGAGCAGTTCTTC; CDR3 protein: CSVGGRRTTLGNEQFF
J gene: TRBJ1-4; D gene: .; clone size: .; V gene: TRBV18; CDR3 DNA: TGTGCCAGCTCACCAGGGAAAGCTAATGAAAAACTGTTTTTT; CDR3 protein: CASSPGKANEKLFF
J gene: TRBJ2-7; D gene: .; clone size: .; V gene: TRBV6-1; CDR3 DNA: TGTGCCAGCAGTGAATGGGAGTTACAGTTGGGTCACGAGCAGTACTTC; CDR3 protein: CASSEWELQLGHEQYF
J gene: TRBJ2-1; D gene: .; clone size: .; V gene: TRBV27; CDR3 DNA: TGTGCCAGCAGTTACCGGACTGGCGGGCACAATGAGCAGTTCTTC; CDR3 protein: CASSYRTGGHNEQFF
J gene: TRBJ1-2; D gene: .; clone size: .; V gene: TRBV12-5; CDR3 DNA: TGTGCTAGTGGCTTGACCATTGTGAGTGGCTACACCTTC; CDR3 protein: CASGLTIVSGYTF
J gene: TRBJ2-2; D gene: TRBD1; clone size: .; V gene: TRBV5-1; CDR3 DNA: TGCGCCAGCAGCTTCCACAGGGGGGCCGGGGAGCTGTTTTTT; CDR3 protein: CASSFHRGAGELFF
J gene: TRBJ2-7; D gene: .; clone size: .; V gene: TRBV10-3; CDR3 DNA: TGTGCCACCGCTATAGACGGAGCCTACGAGCAGTACTTC; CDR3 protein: CATAIDGAYEQYF
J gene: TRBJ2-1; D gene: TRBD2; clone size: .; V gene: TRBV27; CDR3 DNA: TGTGCCAGCAGTTTATTAGCGGGAGGTCGTAGTGAGCAGTTCTTC; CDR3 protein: CASSLLAGGRSEQFF
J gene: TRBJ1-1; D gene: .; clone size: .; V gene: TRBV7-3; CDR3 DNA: TGTGCCAGCAGCTTAAACGGGGCGAACACTGAAGCTTTCTTT; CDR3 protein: CASSLNGANTEAFF
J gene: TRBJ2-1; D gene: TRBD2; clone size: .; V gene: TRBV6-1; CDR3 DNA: TGTGCCAGCAGTCCACTAGCGGGAGATTACAATGAGCAGTTCTTC; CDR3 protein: CASSPLAGDYNEQFF